A selection of T cell receptor beta chains follows, all from one sample in a study of T cell responses to AZD1222 COVID-19 vaccine. The method was immunoSEQ multiplex PCR; TCRdb's version includes in-frame clones alone and lacks a portion of them. Among 90,000 to 150,000 clones, roughly 84% were seen once, and the ten largest hold roughly 10%. The sequencing here drew on peripheral blood, taken on day 0 of AZD1222 vaccination. The receptor set was obtained from an adult in good health. Both conserved end residues are part of each CDR3. The D gene is left open where the match is weak. A row's size may be missing; if present it is once, few, many or a size class.

TRBV15	NA	TRBJ2-7	TRBD1	TGTGCCACCAGCAGGGACAGGGTCTACGAGCAGTACTTC	CATSRDRVYEQYF
TRBV2	NA	TRBJ1-2	TRBD1	TGTGCCAGCCAGACAGGGCCTTTTTATGGCTACACCTTC	CASQTGPFYGYTF
TRBV19	NA	TRBJ2-1	TRBD1	TGTGCCAGTAGCCCCCCGGGTACAGGGGACATCTACCCGAAACAAGCCTACAATGAGCAGTTCTTC	CASSPPGTGDIYPKQAYNEQFF
TRBV2	NA	TRBJ1-2	NA	TGTGCCAGCAGTGAACTGGGCAGCTTCGGGGGCTACACCTTC	CASSELGSFGGYTF
TRBV5-1	once	TRBJ2-7	TRBD1	TGCGCCAGCAGCCCGTCCGCGACAGGGGTCGGGCAGTACTTC	CASSPSATGVGQYF
TRBV10-2	NA	TRBJ2-1	TRBD2	TGCGCCAGCAGTTTGGGACTAGCGGGGGCTTATGAGCAGTTCTTC	CASSLGLAGAYEQFF
TRBV6-6	few	TRBJ2-5	NA	TGTGCCACCTCCTGGGACATACAAGAGACCCAGTACTTC	CATSWDIQETQYF
TRBV18	NA	TRBJ2-1	TRBD1	TGTGCCAGCTCACCAACCGGGACAGTGGACAATGAGCAGTTCTTC	CASSPTGTVDNEQFF
TRBV28	NA	TRBJ2-1	NA	TGTGCCAGCAGTCCCAGACAGATTGTATCCTACAATGAGCAGTTCTTC	CASSPRQIVSYNEQFF
TRBV30	NA	TRBJ2-5	NA	TGTGCCTGGACAAAGTATGGGACCCAGTACTTC	CAWTKYGTQYF
TRBV24-1	NA	TRBJ2-3	NA	TGTGCCACATCCGGGACAATTACAGATACGCAGTATTTT	CATSGTITDTQYF
TRBV30	medium-sized	TRBJ1-5	NA	TGTGCCTGGAACGCAGATAGCAATCAGCCCCAGCATTTT	CAWNADSNQPQHF
TRBV7-2	NA	TRBJ1-1	NA	TGTGCCAGCAGCGCCCGGGACACATACACTGAAGCTTTCTTT	CASSARDTYTEAFF
TRBV19	NA	TRBJ1-1	TRBD1	TGTGCCAGTGATATCCAGGGGGCTTTAGGGAGAACTGAAGCTTTCTTT	CASDIQGALGRTEAFF